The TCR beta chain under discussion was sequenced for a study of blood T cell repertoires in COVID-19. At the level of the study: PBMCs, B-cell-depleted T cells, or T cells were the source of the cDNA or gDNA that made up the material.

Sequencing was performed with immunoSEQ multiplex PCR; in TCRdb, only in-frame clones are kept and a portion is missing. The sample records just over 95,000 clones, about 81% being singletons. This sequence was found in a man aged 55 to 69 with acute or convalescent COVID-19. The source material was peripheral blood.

CDR3: CASTLGENTEAFF. The CDR3 nucleotides are TGTGCCAGCACCCTAGGGGAGAACACTGAAGCTTTCTTT. The chain is built from TRBV2 and TRBJ1-1; TRBD1 might be the D (5 bases). V lost 7 bases and J 1 base, leaving 10 bases between the germline ends. The CDR3 totals 13 residues. Germline V gene lookup returns CDR1 SNHLY and CDR2 FYNNEI.